This is a list of T cell receptor beta chains from one sample in a study of CD8 T cells in ankylosing spondylitis. MiXCR, run by TCRdb on the 5' RACE reads, gives a single entry per CDR3 protein. This repertoire shows tens of thousands of distinct CDR3 sequences, 2.7% found once; its top ten account for 4% to 5.5%. The sample was blood, either unsorted or a sorted T cell fraction (not recorded which). The receptors were gathered from a male donor with ankylosing spondylitis or in good health (not recorded which). Both conserved end residues are part of each CDR3. Each record gives: clone size, J gene, D gene, V gene, CDR3 length, CDR3 DNA, CDR3 protein. A D gene is named only where the DNA matches it firmly. Size values are once, few and many counts, or a class for expanded clones, and some rows have none.

clone_size: NA
j_call: TRBJ2-5
d_call: NA
v_call: TRBV9
cdr3_length: 13
cdr3_nt: TGTGCCAGCAGCGTAGGGGGCGTCGAGACCCAGTACTTC
cdr3_aa: CASSVGGVETQYF

clone_size: many
j_call: TRBJ2-1
d_call: TRBD1
v_call: TRBV9
cdr3_length: 16
cdr3_nt: TGTGCCAGCAGCTACGCAGGGGGCGCTGGTTCATATGAGCAGTTCTTC
cdr3_aa: CASSYAGGAGSYEQFF

clone_size: many
j_call: TRBJ2-1
d_call: NA
v_call: TRBV9
cdr3_length: 12
cdr3_nt: TGTGCCAGCAGCGAGAACTGGAATGAGCAGTTCTTC
cdr3_aa: CASSENWNEQFF

clone_size: many
j_call: TRBJ2-1
d_call: TRBD2
v_call: TRBV9
cdr3_length: 15
cdr3_nt: TGTGCCAGCAGCGCCCGACTAGCGGGGAACAATGAGCAGTTCTTC
cdr3_aa: CASSARLAGNNEQFF

clone_size: many
j_call: TRBJ2-6
d_call: TRBD1
v_call: TRBV9
cdr3_length: 17
cdr3_nt: TGTGCCAGCAGCCCCATCCCAGGGGGCACCGGGGCCAACGTCCTGACTTTC
cdr3_aa: CASSPIPGGTGANVLTF

clone_size: many
j_call: TRBJ2-3
d_call: NA
v_call: TRBV9
cdr3_length: 16
cdr3_nt: TGTGCCAGCAGCGTAGCTCCCGGACTCATCACAGATACGCAGTATTTT
cdr3_aa: CASSVAPGLITDTQYF

clone_size: many
j_call: TRBJ1-5
d_call: NA
v_call: TRBV9
cdr3_length: 13
cdr3_nt: TGTGCCAGCAGCGTAGGTGGGAGTCAGCCCCAGCATTTT
cdr3_aa: CASSVGGSQPQHF

clone_size: NA
j_call: TRBJ2-2
d_call: TRBD2
v_call: TRBV9
cdr3_length: 17
cdr3_nt: TGTGTCAGCAGCCGTAGTGGGGCGGGAGTACGAACCGGGGAGCTGTTTTTT
cdr3_aa: CVSSRSGAGVRTGELFF

clone_size: many
j_call: TRBJ1-3
d_call: NA
v_call: TRBV9
cdr3_length: 15
cdr3_nt: TGTGCCAGCAGCGTGGGACCGGACTCTGGAAACACCATATATTTT
cdr3_aa: CASSVGPDSGNTIYF

clone_size: many
j_call: TRBJ2-5
d_call: TRBD2
v_call: TRBV9
cdr3_length: 15
cdr3_nt: TGTGCCAGCAGCCCGCGCGGGACGGGAGGGGAGACCCAGTACTTC
cdr3_aa: CASSPRGTGGETQYF

clone_size: few
j_call: TRBJ1-5
d_call: TRBD1
v_call: TRBV9
cdr3_length: 15
cdr3_nt: TGTGCCAGCAGCGTAGGAGGACAGGAGAATCAGCCCCAGCATTTT
cdr3_aa: CASSVGGQENQPQHF

clone_size: many
j_call: TRBJ2-7
d_call: TRBD1
v_call: TRBV9
cdr3_length: 14
cdr3_nt: TGTGCCAGCAGCCTCGGACAGGCCTCCTACGAGCAGTACTTC
cdr3_aa: CASSLGQASYEQYF

clone_size: many
j_call: TRBJ2-3
d_call: NA
v_call: TRBV9
cdr3_length: 14
cdr3_nt: TGTGCCAGCAGCAACCGGGACACCACAGATACGCAGTATTTT
cdr3_aa: CASSNRDTTDTQYF

clone_size: few
j_call: TRBJ2-5
d_call: NA
v_call: TRBV9
cdr3_length: 16
cdr3_nt: TGTGCCAGCAGCGTTAAGACGGGACTTTGGCAAGAGACCCAGTACTTC
cdr3_aa: CASSVKTGLWQETQYF

clone_size: many
j_call: TRBJ2-5
d_call: NA
v_call: TRBV21-1
cdr3_length: 18
cdr3_nt: TGTGCCAGCAGCAAAGCGCTCGGGGGAAACACACCACAAGAGACCCAGTACTTC
cdr3_aa: CASSKALGGNTPQETQYF

clone_size: many
j_call: TRBJ1-1
d_call: NA
v_call: TRBV9
cdr3_length: 15
cdr3_nt: TGTGCCAGCAGCAAATATACAGGCCCGGGCACTGAAGCTTTCTTT
cdr3_aa: CASSKYTGPGTEAFF

clone_size: many
j_call: TRBJ2-7
d_call: NA
v_call: TRBV9
cdr3_length: 14
cdr3_nt: TGTGCCAGCAGCGTAGGTCCAAGGTTCTACGAGCAGTACTTC
cdr3_aa: CASSVGPRFYEQYF

clone_size: many
j_call: TRBJ2-3
d_call: TRBD2
v_call: TRBV9
cdr3_length: 15
cdr3_nt: TGTGCCAGCAGCGCCCAGCGGGAGTACTCAGATACGCAGTATTTT
cdr3_aa: CASSAQREYSDTQYF

clone_size: many
j_call: TRBJ1-2
d_call: NA
v_call: TRBV9
cdr3_length: 15
cdr3_nt: TGTGCCAGCAGCGTAGCAGGCACCGATAACTATGGCTACACCTTC
cdr3_aa: CASSVAGTDNYGYTF

clone_size: NA
j_call: TRBJ2-7
d_call: TRBD1
v_call: TRBV5-3
cdr3_length: 16
cdr3_nt: TGTGCCAGAAGCCACATAACGGGACAGGGATGCTACGAGCAGTACTTC
cdr3_aa: CARSHITGQGCYEQYF

clone_size: many
j_call: TRBJ2-7
d_call: TRBD1
v_call: TRBV9
cdr3_length: 14
cdr3_nt: TGTGCCAGCAGCGTAGAACAGGGGAACTACGAGCAGTACTTC
cdr3_aa: CASSVEQGNYEQYF

clone_size: many
j_call: TRBJ1-1
d_call: NA
v_call: TRBV9
cdr3_length: 15
cdr3_nt: TGTGCCAGCAGCGGGGGGCGGGGGGCGCGGACTGAAGCTTTCTTT
cdr3_aa: CASSGGRGARTEAFF

clone_size: many
j_call: TRBJ2-1
d_call: TRBD1
v_call: TRBV9
cdr3_length: 17
cdr3_nt: TGTGCCAGCAGCATGTATATTGGGACAGGGGGCTTCGATGAGCAGTTCTTC
cdr3_aa: CASSMYIGTGGFDEQFF